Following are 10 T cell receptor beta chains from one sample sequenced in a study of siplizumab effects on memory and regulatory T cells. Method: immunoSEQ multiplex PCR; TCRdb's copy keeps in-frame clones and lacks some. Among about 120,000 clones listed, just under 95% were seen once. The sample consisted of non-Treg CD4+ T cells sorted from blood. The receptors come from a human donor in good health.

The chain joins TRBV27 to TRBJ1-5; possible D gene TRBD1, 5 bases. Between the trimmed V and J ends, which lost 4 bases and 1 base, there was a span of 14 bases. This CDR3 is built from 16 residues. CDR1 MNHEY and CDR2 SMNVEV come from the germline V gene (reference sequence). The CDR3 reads CASSSLGGGSNQPQHF. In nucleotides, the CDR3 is TGTGCCAGCAGTTCCCTGGGTGGGGGGAGCAATCAGCCCCAGCATTTT.

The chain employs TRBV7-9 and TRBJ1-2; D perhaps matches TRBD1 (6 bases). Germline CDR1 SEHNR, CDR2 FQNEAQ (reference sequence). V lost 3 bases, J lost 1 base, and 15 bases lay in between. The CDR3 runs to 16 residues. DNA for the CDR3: TGTGCCAGCAGCTTCCGCCTGACAGGTCTTAACTATGGCTACACCTTC. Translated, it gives CASSFRLTGLNYGYTF. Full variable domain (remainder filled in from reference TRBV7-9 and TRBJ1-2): DTGVSQNPRHKITKRGQNVTFRCDPISEHNRLYWYRQTLGQGPEFLTYFQNEAQLEKSRLLSDRFSAERPKGSFSTLEIQRTEQGDSAMYLCASSFRLTGLNYGYTFGSGTRLTVV.

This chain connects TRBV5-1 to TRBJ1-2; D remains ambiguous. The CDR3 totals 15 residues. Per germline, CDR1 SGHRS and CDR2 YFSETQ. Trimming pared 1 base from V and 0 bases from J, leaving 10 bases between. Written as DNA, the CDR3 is TGCGCCAGCAGCTTGTCTTTGGACCCTAACTATGGCTACACCTTC. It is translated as CASSLSLDPNYGYTF.

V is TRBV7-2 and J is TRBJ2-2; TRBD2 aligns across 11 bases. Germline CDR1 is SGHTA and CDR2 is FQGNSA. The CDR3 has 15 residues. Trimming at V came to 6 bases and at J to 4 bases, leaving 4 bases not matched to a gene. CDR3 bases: TGTGCCAGCAGTTACGGGACTAGCGGCACCGGGGAGCTGTTTTTT. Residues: CASSYGTSGTGELFF. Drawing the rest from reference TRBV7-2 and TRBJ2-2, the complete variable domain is GAGVSQSPSNKVTEKGKDVELRCDPISGHTALYWYRQSLGQGLEFLIYFQGNSAPDKSGLPSDRFSAERTGGSVSTLTIQRTQQEDSAVYLCASSYGTSGTGELFFGEGSRLTVL.

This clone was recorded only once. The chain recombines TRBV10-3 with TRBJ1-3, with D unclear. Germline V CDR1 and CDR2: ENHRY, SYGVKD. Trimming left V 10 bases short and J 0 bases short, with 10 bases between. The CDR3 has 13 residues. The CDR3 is CATINFSGNTIYF. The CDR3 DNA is TGTGCCACCATCAACTTCTCTGGAAACACCATATATTTT.

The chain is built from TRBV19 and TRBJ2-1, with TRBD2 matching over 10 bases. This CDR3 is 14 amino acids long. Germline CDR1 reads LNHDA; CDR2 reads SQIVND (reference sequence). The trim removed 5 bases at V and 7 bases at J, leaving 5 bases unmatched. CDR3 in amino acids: CASSERGGSNEQFF. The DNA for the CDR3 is TGTGCCAGTAGTGAGCGGGGGGGGTCGAATGAGCAGTTCTTC.

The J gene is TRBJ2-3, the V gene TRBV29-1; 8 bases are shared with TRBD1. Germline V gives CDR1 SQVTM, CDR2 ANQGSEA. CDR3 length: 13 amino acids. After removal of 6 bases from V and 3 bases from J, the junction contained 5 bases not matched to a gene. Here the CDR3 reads CSVDRGGTDTQYF. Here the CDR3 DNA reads TGCAGCGTCGACAGGGGCGGGACAGATACGCAGTATTTT.

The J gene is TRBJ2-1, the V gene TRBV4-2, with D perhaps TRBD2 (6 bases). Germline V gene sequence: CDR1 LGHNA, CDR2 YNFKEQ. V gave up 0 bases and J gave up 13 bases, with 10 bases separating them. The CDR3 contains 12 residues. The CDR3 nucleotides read TGTGCCAGCAGCCAAGACTTAGCGGAACAGTTCTTC. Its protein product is CASSQDLAEQFF.

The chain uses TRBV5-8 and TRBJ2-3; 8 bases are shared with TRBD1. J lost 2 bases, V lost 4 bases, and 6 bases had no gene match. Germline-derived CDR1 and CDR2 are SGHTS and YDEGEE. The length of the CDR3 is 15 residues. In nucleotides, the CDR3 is TGTGCCAGCAGCCGGGGACAGGTGAACACAGATACGCAGTATTTT. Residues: CASSRGQVNTDTQYF.

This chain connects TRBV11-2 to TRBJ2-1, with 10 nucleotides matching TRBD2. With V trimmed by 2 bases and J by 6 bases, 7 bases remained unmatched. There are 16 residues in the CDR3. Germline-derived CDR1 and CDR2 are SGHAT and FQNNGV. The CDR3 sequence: CASSLRELAGVNEQFF. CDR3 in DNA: TGTGCCAGCAGCTTAAGGGAGCTAGCGGGGGTCAATGAGCAGTTCTTC.